Shown below are 10 T cell receptor beta chains from a single sample sequenced in a study of control samples from healthy donors and cancer patients. Assay used: immunoSEQ multiplex PCR; TCRdb lists only in-frame clones, some missing. Of roughly 84,000 clones listed, around 91% were seen once; the top ten hold 17%. The sequenced material came from blood. The receptors come from a man aged 50 to 59 in good health.

Only one count was recorded for this clone. CDR3 sequence (DNA): TGTGCCAGCAGCTTAGGAGCCCAGGCGGTAGGGCAGCCCCAGCATTTT. Its protein product is CASSLGAQAVGQPQHF. This chain connects TRBV7-2 to TRBJ1-5; D is unresolved. The length of the CDR3 is 16 residues. Germline V gives CDR1 SGHTA, CDR2 FQGNSA. V lost 1 base and J lost 7, with 17 bases in between. Full variable domain (rest looked up from reference TRBV7-2 and TRBJ1-5): GAGVSQSPSNKVTEKGKDVELRCDPISGHTALYWYRQSLGQGLEFLIYFQGNSAPDKSGLPSDRFSAERTGGSVSTLTIQRTQQEDSAVYLCASSLGAQAVGQPQHFGDGTRLSIL.

The rearrangement links TRBV27 to TRBJ2-1; 7 nucleotides agree with TRBD2. The CDR3 is 14 amino acids. The V and J ends lost 7 bases and 8 bases, in that order; junction bases with no gene match: 11. The V gene's germline CDR1 is MNHEY and CDR2 SMNVEV (reference sequence). The CDR3 DNA reads as TGTGCCAGCACATTTGGCGGGGGTGGGGATGAGCAGTTCTTC. This sequence encodes CASTFGGGGDEQFF.

This rearrangement joins TRBV18 to TRBJ2-2, with D perhaps matching TRBD1 (6 bases). V was clipped by 4 bases and J by 1 base, with 10 bases between them. The V gene's germline CDR1 is KGHSH and CDR2 LQKENI. The CDR3 has 15 residues. Here the CDR3 DNA reads TGTGCCAGCTCACTTGGACAGCTGAACACCGGGGAGCTGTTTTTT. Protein product: CASSLGQLNTGELFF.

The V and J genes are TRBV3-1 (or the pseudogene TRBV3-2) and TRBJ1-1, with D possibly matching TRBD1 (6 bases). There are 15 residues in the CDR3. The V gene's germline CDR1 is LGHDT and CDR2 YNNKEL (reference sequence). V lost 4 bases to trimming and J lost 0 bases, with 12 bases between them. The CDR3 protein is CASSLPGHLNTEAFF. The CDR3 region has the DNA TGTGCCAGCAGCCTACCGGGACACTTGAACACTGAAGCTTTCTTT.

V usage is TRBV11-2 and J usage is TRBJ1-4; maybe TRBD1 (5 bases). CDR1 and CDR2 from the germline V gene are SGHAT and FQNNGV. The CDR3 consists of 13 residues. V was shortened by 3 bases and J by 4 bases, with 6 bases between the two germline ends. CDR3 protein: CASSLTVNEKLFF. Written as DNA, the CDR3 is TGTGCCAGCAGCTTGACAGTTAATGAAAAACTGTTTTTT. The entire variable domain, with the rest obtained from reference TRBV11-2 and TRBJ1-4, is as follows: EAGVAQSPRYKIIEKRQSVAFWCNPISGHATLYWYQQILGQGPKLLIQFQNNGVVDDSQLPKDRFSAERLKGVDSTLKIQPAKLEDSAVYLCASSLTVNEKLFFGSGTQLSVL.

The CDR3 here is CASSDSHPIRTEAFF. CDR3 DNA sequence: TGTGCCAGCAGTGACTCTCACCCCATCCGGACTGAAGCTTTCTTT. This chain uses TRBV6-4 with TRBJ1-1, with D uncertain. The germline V gene has CDR1 MRHNA and CDR2 SNTAGT. The V end lost 0 bases, the J end lost 5 bases, and 13 bases lay between the germline ends. The CDR3 is 15 amino acids.

This sequence joins TRBV5-1 and TRBJ2-7; D is unresolved. The V end lost 4 bases, the J end lost 0 bases, and 11 bases lay between the germline ends. This CDR3 region has 14 residues. Germline values: CDR1 SGHRS, CDR2 YFSETQ. The CDR3 spells CASSTYDGSYEQYF. The CDR3 DNA sequence: TGCGCCAGCAGCACCTATGACGGCTCCTACGAGCAGTACTTC.

The DNA for the CDR3 is TGTGCCAGCAGTCTCCCGGGACTAGTGGATCAAGAGACCCAGTACTTC. Encoded protein: CASSLPGLVDQETQYF. This sequence joins TRBV6-2 or TRBV6-3 and TRBJ2-5; 8 bases map to TRBD2. CDR1 MNHEY and CDR2 SVGEGT come from the germline V gene. The trim removed 5 bases at V and 2 bases at J, leaving 10 bases unmatched. The CDR3 sequence is 16 residues long.

This chain connects TRBV18 to TRBJ1-5; 8 nucleotides align to TRBD1. Germline V lookup: CDR1 KGHSH, CDR2 LQKENI. CDR3 length: 15 amino acids. The J segment lost 2 bases and the V segment lost 4 bases, leaving 4 bases of the junction unmatched. This CDR3 is CASSRGTGGNQPQHF. The DNA for the CDR3 is TGTGCCAGCTCACGCGGGACAGGCGGCAATCAGCCCCAGCATTTT. The full variable domain, rest sourced from reference TRBV18 and TRBJ1-5, is NAGVMQNPRHLVRRRGQEARLRCSPMKGHSHVYWYRQLPEEGLKFMVYLQKENIIDESGMPKERFSAEFPKEGPSILRIQQVVRGDSAAYFCASSRGTGGNQPQHFGDGTRLSIL.

The chain has TRBV7-6 and TRBJ2-3; TRBD1 matches 8 bases. Germline V CDR1 and CDR2: SGHVS, FNYEAQ. The CDR3 covers 14 residues. The V and J ends lost 6 bases and 6 bases, in that order; junction bases with no gene match: 8. Here the CDR3 reads CASSFAGGDDTQYF. The CDR3 DNA reads TGTGCCAGCAGTTTTGCAGGGGGCGACGATACGCAGTATTTT.